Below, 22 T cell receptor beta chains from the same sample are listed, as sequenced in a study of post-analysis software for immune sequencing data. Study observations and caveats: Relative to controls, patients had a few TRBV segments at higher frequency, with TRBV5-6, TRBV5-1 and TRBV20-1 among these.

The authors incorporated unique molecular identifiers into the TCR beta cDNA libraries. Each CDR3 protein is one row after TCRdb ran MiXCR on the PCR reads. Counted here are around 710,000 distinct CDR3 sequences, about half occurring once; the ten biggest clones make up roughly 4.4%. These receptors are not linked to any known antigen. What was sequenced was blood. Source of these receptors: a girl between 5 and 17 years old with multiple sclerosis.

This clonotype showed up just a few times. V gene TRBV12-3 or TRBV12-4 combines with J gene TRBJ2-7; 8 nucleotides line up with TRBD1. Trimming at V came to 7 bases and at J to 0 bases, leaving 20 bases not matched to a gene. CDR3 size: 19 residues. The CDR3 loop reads CASTTSGAGGGLGSYEQYF. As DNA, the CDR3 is TGTGCCAGCACTACCTCGGGAGCAGGGGGCGGATTGGGCTCCTACGAGCAGTACTTC.

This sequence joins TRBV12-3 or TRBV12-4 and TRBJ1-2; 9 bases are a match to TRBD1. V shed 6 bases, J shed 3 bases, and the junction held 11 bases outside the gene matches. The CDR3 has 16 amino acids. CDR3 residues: CASSWDRELPDYGYTF. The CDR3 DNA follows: TGTGCCAGCAGCTGGGACAGGGAGCTTCCTGACTATGGCTACACCTTC.

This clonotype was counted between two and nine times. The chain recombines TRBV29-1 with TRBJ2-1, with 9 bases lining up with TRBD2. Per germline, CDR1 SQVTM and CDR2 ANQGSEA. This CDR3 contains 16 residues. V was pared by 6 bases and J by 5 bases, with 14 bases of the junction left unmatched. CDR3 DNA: TGCAGCGTGCAAAAAAGGGGCGGGAGGGAAGACAATGAGCAGTTCTTC. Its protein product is CSVQKRGGREDNEQFF.

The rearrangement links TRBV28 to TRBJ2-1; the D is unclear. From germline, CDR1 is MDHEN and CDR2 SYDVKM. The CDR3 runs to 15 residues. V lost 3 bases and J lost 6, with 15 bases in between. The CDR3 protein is CASSFSRSRPNEQFF. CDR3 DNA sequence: TGTGCCAGCAGTTTTAGCCGGAGTCGTCCCAATGAGCAGTTCTTC.

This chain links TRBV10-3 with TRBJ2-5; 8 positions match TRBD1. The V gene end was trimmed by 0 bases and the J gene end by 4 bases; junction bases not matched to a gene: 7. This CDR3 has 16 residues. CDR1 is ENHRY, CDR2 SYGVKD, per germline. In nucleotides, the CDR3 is TGTGCCATCAGTGAGTCGGACAGGGTGGGCCGAGAGACCCAGTACTTC. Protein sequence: CAISESDRVGRETQYF.

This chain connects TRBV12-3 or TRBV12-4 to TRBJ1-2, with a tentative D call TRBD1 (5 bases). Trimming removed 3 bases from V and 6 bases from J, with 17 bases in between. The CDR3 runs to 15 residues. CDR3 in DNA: TGTGCCAGCAGTTTCGGGTTAGGGGTGGTGGATGGCTACACCTTC. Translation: CASSFGLGVVDGYTF.

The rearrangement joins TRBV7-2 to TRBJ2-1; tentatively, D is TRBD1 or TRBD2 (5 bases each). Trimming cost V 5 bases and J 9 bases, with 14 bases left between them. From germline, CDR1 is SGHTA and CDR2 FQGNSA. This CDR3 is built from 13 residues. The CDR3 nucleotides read TGTGCCAGCAGCCCTCCCGGGGCGCTTGAGCAGTTCTTC. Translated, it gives CASSPPGALEQFF. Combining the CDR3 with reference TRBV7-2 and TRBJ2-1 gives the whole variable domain GAGVSQSPSNKVTEKGKDVELRCDPISGHTALYWYRQSLGQGLEFLIYFQGNSAPDKSGLPSDRFSAERTGGSVSTLTIQRTQQEDSAVYLCASSPPGALEQFFGPGTRLTVL.

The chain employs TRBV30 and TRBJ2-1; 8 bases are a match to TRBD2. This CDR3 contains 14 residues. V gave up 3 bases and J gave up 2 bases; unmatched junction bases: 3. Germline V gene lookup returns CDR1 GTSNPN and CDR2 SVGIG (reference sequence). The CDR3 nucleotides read TGTGCCTGGAGGTTAGCGGGAACCTACAATGAGCAGTTCTTC. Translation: CAWRLAGTYNEQFF.

CDR3 DNA: TGCAGCGTTTCGGTTTGGACTAATGAAAAACTGTTTTTT. Protein sequence: CSVSVWTNEKLFF. The rearrangement joins TRBV29-1 to TRBJ1-4; D gene uncertain. The CDR3 covers 13 residues. Germline-derived CDR1 and CDR2 are SQVTM and ANQGSEA. Trimming stripped 5 bases from V and 2 bases from J, with 9 bases between.

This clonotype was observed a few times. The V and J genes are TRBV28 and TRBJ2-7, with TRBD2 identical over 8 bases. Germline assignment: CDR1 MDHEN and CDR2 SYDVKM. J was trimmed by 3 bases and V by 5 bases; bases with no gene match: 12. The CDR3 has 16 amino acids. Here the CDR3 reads CASSPNAWTSIYEQYF. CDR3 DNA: TGTGCCAGCAGTCCGAACGCTTGGACTAGCATCTACGAGCAGTACTTC.

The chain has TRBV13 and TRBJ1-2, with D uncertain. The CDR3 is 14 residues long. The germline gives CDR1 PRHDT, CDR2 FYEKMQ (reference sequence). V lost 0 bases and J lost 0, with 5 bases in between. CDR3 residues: CASSLGQPNYGYTF. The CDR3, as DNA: TGTGCCAGCAGCTTAGGGCAGCCTAACTATGGCTACACCTTC. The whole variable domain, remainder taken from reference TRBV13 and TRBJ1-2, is AAGVIQSPRHLIKEKRETATLKCYPIPRHDTVYWYQQGPGQDPQFLISFYEKMQSDKGSIPDRFSAQQFSDYHSELNMSSLELGDSALYFCASSLGQPNYGYTFGSGTRLTVV.

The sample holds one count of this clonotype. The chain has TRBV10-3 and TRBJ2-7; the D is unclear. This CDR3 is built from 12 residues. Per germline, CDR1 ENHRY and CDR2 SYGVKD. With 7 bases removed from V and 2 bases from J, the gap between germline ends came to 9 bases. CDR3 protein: CAIKEAPYEQYF. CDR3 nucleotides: TGTGCCATCAAAGAGGCACCCTACGAGCAGTACTTC.

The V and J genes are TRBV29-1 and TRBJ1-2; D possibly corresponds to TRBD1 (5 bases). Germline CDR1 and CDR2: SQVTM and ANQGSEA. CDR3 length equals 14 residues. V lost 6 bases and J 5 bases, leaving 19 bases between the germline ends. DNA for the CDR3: TGCAGCGTATCGGCTAGCGGGACTGGATATGGCTACACCTTC. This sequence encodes CSVSASGTGYGYTF.

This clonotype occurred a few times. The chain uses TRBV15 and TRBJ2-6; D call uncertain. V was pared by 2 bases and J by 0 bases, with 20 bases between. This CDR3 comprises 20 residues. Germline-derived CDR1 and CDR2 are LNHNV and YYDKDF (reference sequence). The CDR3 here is CATSRSRTETAFSGANVLTF. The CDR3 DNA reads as TGTGCCACCAGCAGATCCCGGACGGAGACTGCCTTCTCTGGGGCCAACGTCCTGACTTTC.

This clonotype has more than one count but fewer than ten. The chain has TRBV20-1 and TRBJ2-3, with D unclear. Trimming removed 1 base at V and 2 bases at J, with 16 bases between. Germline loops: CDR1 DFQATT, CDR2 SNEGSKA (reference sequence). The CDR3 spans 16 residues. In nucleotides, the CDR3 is TGCAGTGCTAGAGCCCAGGCAGGCCCCGACACAGATACGCAGTATTTT. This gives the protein CSARAQAGPDTDTQYF.

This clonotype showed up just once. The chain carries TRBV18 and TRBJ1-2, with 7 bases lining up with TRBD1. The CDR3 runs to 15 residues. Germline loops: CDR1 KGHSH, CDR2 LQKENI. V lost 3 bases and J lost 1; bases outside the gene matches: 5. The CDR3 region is CASSPSAGGNYGYTF. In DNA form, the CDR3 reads TGTGCCAGCTCACCTTCAGCAGGGGGTAACTATGGCTACACCTTC.

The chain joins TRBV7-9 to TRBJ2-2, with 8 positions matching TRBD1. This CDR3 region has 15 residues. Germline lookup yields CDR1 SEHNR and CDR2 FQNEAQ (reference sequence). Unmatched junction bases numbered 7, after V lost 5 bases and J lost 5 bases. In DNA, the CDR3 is TGTGCCAGCAGCCCAGGGGGCGGTAGGACCGGGGAGCTGTTTTTT. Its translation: CASSPGGGRTGELFF.

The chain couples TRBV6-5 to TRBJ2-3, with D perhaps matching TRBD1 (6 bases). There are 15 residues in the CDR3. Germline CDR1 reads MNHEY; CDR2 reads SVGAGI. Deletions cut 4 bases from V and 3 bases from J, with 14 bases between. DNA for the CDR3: TGTGCCAGCAGTTTTTCCCGTGACAGGACAGATACGCAGTATTTT. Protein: CASSFSRDRTDTQYF.

CDR3 nucleotides: TGTGCCAGCAGCTTAGTCGCCACAGGGTCTTGGGTTGAAGCTTTCTTT. Its translation is CASSLVATGSWVEAFF. The chain combines TRBV7-2 with TRBJ1-1; tentative D call: TRBD1 (6 bases). The CDR3 has 16 amino acids. The ends were cut back, 1 base at V and 7 bases at J, with 19 bases in the middle. CDR1 is SGHTA, CDR2 FQGNSA, per germline. Drawing the rest from reference TRBV7-2 and TRBJ1-1, the complete variable domain is GAGVSQSPSNKVTEKGKDVELRCDPISGHTALYWYRQSLGQGLEFLIYFQGNSAPDKSGLPSDRFSAERTGGSVSTLTIQRTQQEDSAVYLCASSLVATGSWVEAFFGQGTRLTVV.

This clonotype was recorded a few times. Here the CDR3 reads CASSLGRVGETQYF. The CDR3 nucleotides read TGTGCCAGCAGCTTAGGGCGGGTTGGGGAGACCCAGTACTTC. The chain carries TRBV11-2 and TRBJ2-5; weak D call: TRBD2 (5 bases). The CDR3 is 14 residues long. The V end was cut by 1 base, the J end by 5 bases, with 11 bases between. In germline, CDR1 is SGHAT, CDR2 FQNNGV.

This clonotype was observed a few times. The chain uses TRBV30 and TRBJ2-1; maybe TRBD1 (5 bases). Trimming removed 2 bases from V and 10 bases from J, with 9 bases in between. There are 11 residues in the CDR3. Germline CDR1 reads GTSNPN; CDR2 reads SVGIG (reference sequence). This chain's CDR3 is CAWSQDSEQFF. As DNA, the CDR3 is TGTGCCTGGAGTCAAGACAGCGAGCAGTTCTTC.

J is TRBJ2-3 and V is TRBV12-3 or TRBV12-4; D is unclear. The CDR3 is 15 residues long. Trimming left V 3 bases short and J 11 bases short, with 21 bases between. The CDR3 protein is CASSFGASRAGMQYF. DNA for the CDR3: TGTGCCAGCAGTTTCGGCGCCAGTAGAGCAGGTATGCAGTATTTT.